This entry features one TCR beta chain sequence. Per the germline V gene, CDR1 is SGHTS and CDR2 is YDEGEE. V was clipped by 0 bases and J by 9 bases; unmatched bases: 8. This CDR3 is 17 amino acids long. Under the authors' procedure: Amplifying reference gene primers gave estimates of nucleated cell counts. The data were produced by immunoSEQ multiplex PCR, yet TCRdb's version contains in-frame clones alone and is incomplete. V and J calls and clone size are those listed in that table; D and trimming were worked out from the DNA. The sample shows about 190,000 clones, roughly 80% of them seen only once. The source of the sample is a study of blood T cell repertoires in COVID-19. Study-level background: Acute-phase and convalescent COVID-19 samples originated in the United States, Italy and Spain. The cDNA or gDNA used as material had been derived from T cells, B-cell-depleted T cells, or PBMCs.

This receptor was obtained from a woman in her forties or fifties with acute or convalescent COVID-19. The chain is built from TRBV5-8 and TRBJ2-1, with 14 bases lining up with TRBD2. The sample taken for sequencing was peripheral blood. As DNA, the CDR3 is TGTGCCAGCAGCTTGGGCGGACTAGCGGGAGGTCTGGGTGAGCAGTTCTTC. Protein: CASSLGGLAGGLGEQFF.